Presented here are 21 T cell receptor beta chains from one specimen sequenced in a study of metastatic and nonmetastatic thyroid tumors. Each patient went into thyroid surgery without having received any treatment. TCRdb used MiXCR to call clones anew from the PCR reads. The sample comprises around 18,000 clones, less than 35% of which are singletons, and about 13% rests with the top ten. The material sequenced was tumor tissue. These receptors were collected from a female donor with papillary thyroid cancer or a benign thyroid nodule (not recorded which). Some clones in this sample may be carry-over from other donors' samples.

The chain recombines TRBV6-2 or TRBV6-3 with TRBJ2-7; D is unclear. Per germline, CDR1 MNHEY and CDR2 SVGEGT. V dropped 0 bases and J dropped 2 bases, with 14 bases sitting between them. The CDR3 extends over 16 amino acids. CDR3 sequence (DNA): TGTGCCAGCAGTTACTCTCCACGGCTCGATCCCTACGAGCAGTACTTC. Its translation: CASSYSPRLDPYEQYF.

The chain has TRBV20-1 and TRBJ1-2; D call uncertain. The germline CDR1 and CDR2 sequences are DFQATT and SNEGSKA (reference sequence). The CDR3 sequence is 14 residues long. Trimming left V 5 bases short and J 8 bases short, with 21 bases between. The CDR3 here is CSARQPTELRGYTF. For the CDR3, the DNA is TGCAGTGCTCGTCAACCCACAGAACTTAGAGGCTACACCTTC.

The chain joins TRBV4-1 to TRBJ2-2; D is possibly TRBD2 (6 bases). The length of the CDR3 is 15 residues. Germline loops: CDR1 MGHRA, CDR2 YSYEKL. V shed 0 bases and J shed 4 bases, with 9 bases lying between them. The CDR3: CASSQDRGGTGELFF. The CDR3 region has the DNA TGCGCCAGCAGCCAAGATCGGGGAGGCACCGGGGAGCTGTTTTTT.

This clone showed up just a few times. The V gene is TRBV12-3 or TRBV12-4, the J gene TRBJ1-2; weak D call: TRBD1 (6 bases). The length of the CDR3 is 12 residues. Trimming took off 11 bases at V and 6 bases at J, with 16 bases between the two ends. Here the CDR3 DNA reads TGTGCCCTCCGGATGGAGGGGGATGGCTACACCTTC. Its translation: CALRMEGDGYTF.

This chain connects TRBV6-1 to TRBJ2-7; the match to TRBD2 covers 16 bases. The CDR3 covers 17 residues. V gave up 2 bases and J gave up 2 bases; unmatched junction bases: 3. Germline V lookup: CDR1 MNHNS, CDR2 SASEGT. DNA for the CDR3: TGTGCCAGCAGTGAATCAGGGACTAGCGGGAGGGCCTACGAGCAGTACTTC. Amino acids: CASSESGTSGRAYEQYF.

The rearrangement links TRBV28 to TRBJ1-5, with no clear D. Germline CDR1 reads MDHEN; CDR2 reads SYDVKM. The CDR3 length is 15 residues. With 6 bases removed from V and 4 bases from J, the gap between germline ends came to 16 bases. CDR3 nucleotide sequence: TGTGCCAGCAGGCCGCGGGGATCGGGGAATCAGCCCCAGCATTTT. Its translation: CASRPRGSGNQPQHF. The whole variable domain, filled in from reference TRBV28 and TRBJ1-5, reads DVKVTQSSRYLVKRTGEKVFLECVQDMDHENMFWYRQDPGLGLRLIYFSYDVKMKEKGDIPEGYSVSREKKERFSLILESASTNQTSMYLCASRPRGSGNQPQHFGDGTRLSIL.

This clone was detected only a few times. V usage is TRBV12-3 or TRBV12-4 and J usage is TRBJ1-5, with 8 bases aligning to TRBD1. V lost 6 bases and J lost 7; bases outside the gene matches: 8. This CDR3 is built from 14 residues. The CDR3 loop reads CASSSGQEYQPQHF. CDR3 coding DNA: TGTGCCAGCAGCTCGGGACAGGAGTACCAGCCCCAGCATTTT.

This clone was counted many times. This chain connects TRBV4-3 to TRBJ2-7; 12 bases map to TRBD2. This CDR3 spans 13 amino acids. The J segment lost 6 bases and the V segment lost 10 bases, leaving 7 bases of the junction unmatched. Germline loops: CDR1 LGHNA, CDR2 YSLEER. In DNA form, the CDR3 reads TGCGCCACCGAGGGACTAGCGGGTATCGAGCAGTACTTC. Encoded protein: CATEGLAGIEQYF.

This clone came up a few times. The junction differs from germline at one of its ends, possibly a read error. The chain recombines TRBV12-3 or TRBV12-4 with TRBJ2-1, with D perhaps TRBD1 or TRBD2 (5 bases each). CDR3 length: 13 amino acids. DNA for the CDR3: TGTGCCAGCAGTCAGGGACCAGGTAATGAGCGGTTCTTC. Translation gives CASSQGPGNERFF.

This clone was recorded only once. V and J are TRBV20-1 and TRBJ2-3, with 11 bases lining up with TRBD2. Germline V gene lookup returns CDR1 DFQATT and CDR2 SNEGSKA (reference sequence). Trimming cost V 3 bases and J 6 bases; bases outside gene matches: 14. This CDR3 comprises 17 residues. The CDR3 DNA reads TGCAGTGCTAGGAGGCGGGATAGCGGGGGGGCCACCGATACGCAGTATTTT. Its protein product is CSARRRDSGGATDTQYF.

This clone was picked up many times. This CDR3 is also generated by other DNA sequences in the sample. This chain joins TRBV7-9 and TRBJ1-4; D ambiguous. This CDR3 has 13 amino acids. Per germline, CDR1 SEHNR and CDR2 FQNEAQ (reference sequence). Trimming removed 5 bases at V and 7 bases at J, with 11 bases between. The CDR3 DNA reads TGTGCCAGCAGCCCCCCCGGCGGTGAAAAACTGTTTTTT. It translates to CASSPPGGEKLFF. Combining the CDR3 with reference TRBV7-9 and TRBJ1-4 gives the whole variable domain DTGVSQNPRHKITKRGQNVTFRCDPISEHNRLYWYRQTLGQGPEFLTYFQNEAQLEKSRLLSDRFSAERPKGSFSTLEIQRTEQGDSAMYLCASSPPGGEKLFFGSGTQLSVL.

The genes are TRBV5-5 and TRBJ2-1; 9 positions agree with TRBD2. This CDR3 comprises 13 residues. CDR1 is SGHKS, CDR2 YYEKEE, per germline (reference sequence). V lost 6 bases and J lost 8; bases outside the gene matches: 6. CDR3 residues: CASIPSGNYEQFF. The CDR3 bases are TGTGCCAGCATCCCTAGCGGGAACTATGAGCAGTTCTTC.

There are many counts of this clone. The V and J genes are TRBV7-9 and TRBJ1-4, with TRBD1 matching over 8 bases. Germline V CDR1 and CDR2: SEHNR, FQNEAQ (reference sequence). The CDR3 spans 14 residues. The V and J ends lost 5 bases and 7 bases, in that order; junction bases with no gene match: 6. The DNA of the CDR3 is TGTGCCAGCAGCCCAGGGGGCTTGGGTGAAAAACTGTTTTTT. This sequence encodes CASSPGGLGEKLFF.

This clone occurred a few times. This chain joins TRBV5-1 and TRBJ2-2; TRBD2 aligns across 11 bases. This CDR3 has 16 amino acids. After removal of 2 bases from V and 4 bases from J, the junction contained 4 bases not matched to a gene. Per germline, CDR1 SGHRS and CDR2 YFSETQ. The CDR3 DNA follows: TGCGCCAGCAGCTTTACTAGCGGGAGAGGCACCGGGGAGCTGTTTTTT. Amino acids: CASSFTSGRGTGELFF.

This sequence joins TRBV7-8 and TRBJ2-3; tentatively, D is TRBD1 (7 bases). V shed 5 bases and J shed 1 base, with 16 bases lying between them. Germline V lookup: CDR1 SGHVS, CDR2 FQNEAQ. The CDR3 spans 16 residues. This CDR3 reads CASSPEGASGTDTQYF. In nucleotides, the CDR3 is TGTGCCAGCAGCCCGGAGGGGGCTAGCGGCACAGATACGCAGTATTTT.

This clone has at least ten counts. The rearrangement joins TRBV9 to TRBJ1-6, with 7 bases that match TRBD1. With V trimmed by 3 bases and J by 7 bases, 4 bases remained unmatched. The CDR3 sequence is 14 residues long. Germline V gives CDR1 SGDLS, CDR2 YYNGEE. CDR3 in amino acids: CASSGTGGNSPLHF. The CDR3 DNA reads as TGTGCCAGCAGCGGGACAGGAGGGAATTCACCCCTCCACTTT.

This chain connects TRBV4-1 to TRBJ2-7, with D perhaps matching TRBD1 or TRBD2 (5 bases each). Trimming removed 6 bases from V and 5 bases from J, with 20 bases in between. The germline V gene has CDR1 MGHRA and CDR2 YSYEKL. CDR3 length equals 15 residues. For the CDR3, the DNA is TGCGCCAGCAGACTGAACGTGGGGCTCGGGGACGAGCAGTACTTC. Its translation: CASRLNVGLGDEQYF.

The chain links TRBV6-1 to TRBJ1-2, with TRBD1 matching 9 bases. Germline trimming cut 5 bases from V and 4 bases from J; bases unmatched to any gene: 11. In germline, CDR1 is MNHNS, CDR2 SASEGT. CDR3 length equals 16 residues. CDR3 sequence: CASSPVTGTGTYGYTF. Written as DNA, the CDR3 is TGTGCCAGCAGTCCCGTTACCGGGACAGGGACCTATGGCTACACCTTC.

The genes are TRBV9 and TRBJ1-6; no clear D gene. Germline CDR1 and CDR2: SGDLS and YYNGEE. The germline V and J ends were trimmed by 0 bases and 8 bases, with 12 bases remaining between them. CDR3 length equals 15 residues. The CDR3 coding sequence is TGTGCCAGCAGCGTAGAGGAGGGAGGTTATTCACCCCTCCACTTT. Translation: CASSVEEGGYSPLHF. The complete variable domain, with remaining parts taken from reference TRBV9 and TRBJ1-6, reads DSGVTQTPKHLITATGQRVTLRCSPRSGDLSVYWYQQSLDQGLQFLIQYYNGEERAKGNILERFSAQQFPDLHSELNLSSLELGDSALYFCASSVEEGGYSPLHFGNGTRLTVT.

The rearrangement joins TRBV7-2 to TRBJ2-1; TRBD2 might be the D (5 bases). V lost 5 bases, J lost 8 bases, and 13 bases lay in between. CDR3 length equals 13 residues. Germline V CDR1 and CDR2: SGHTA, FQGNSA. CDR3 residues: CASSGLGRDEQFF. CDR3 nucleotide sequence: TGTGCCAGCAGCGGACTGGGAAGGGATGAGCAGTTCTTC.

V and J are TRBV30 and TRBJ2-2; maybe TRBD2 (6 bases). Germline-derived CDR1 and CDR2 are GTSNPN and SVGIG (reference sequence). Between the trimmed V and J ends, which lost 3 bases and 2 bases, there was a span of 10 bases. The CDR3 spans 14 residues. CDR3 DNA sequence: TGTGCCTGGAGCGCAGGGACTAACACCGGGGAGCTGTTTTTT. The encoded protein is CAWSAGTNTGELFF. Full variable domain (rest looked up from reference TRBV30 and TRBJ2-2): SQTIHQWPATLVQPVGSPLSLECTVEGTSNPNLYWYRQAAGRGLQLLFYSVGIGQISSEVPQNLSASRPQDRQFILSSKKLLLSDSGFYLCAWSAGTNTGELFFGEGSRLTVL.